This TCR beta chain was recorded in a study of tumor-infiltrating lymphocytes in primary liver carcinoma. Regarding the study as a whole: Tumors carried a top-250-clone fraction significantly exceeding that of blood (p = 0.039). Tumor-adjacent and tumor-blood pairs showed less overlap than tumor region pairs.

Trimming cost V 5 bases and J 7 bases; bases outside gene matches: 12. Germline lookup yields CDR1 SGHRS and CDR2 YFSETQ. The CDR3 contains 15 residues. This clonotype has just a few counts. As yet, its antigen is unknown. With a constant-region primer, TCR beta cDNA was made from around 530 ng of total RNA. Libraries for TCR beta were built through three nested multiplex PCR rounds, which together made up a slightly modified ARM-PCR procedure. Each of the first two PCR rounds ran roughly 9 cycles with TRBV1-TRBV30 forward and C-beta reverse primers. TCRdb called the multiplex PCR reads again in MiXCR, with one record for every CDR3 protein. The sample yields some 120,000 distinct CDR3 sequences, around 62% seen once. Co-extracted RNA and DNA came from about 19-30 mg of unsorted bulk tissue. Cases comprised patients with primary liver carcinoma who received surgical resection. In every tumor sample, viable tumor cells made up over 90%.

The V call is TRBV5-1, the J call TRBJ2-7; TRBD2 agrees at 10 bases. The clonotype comes from a woman aged 55-69 years with primary liver carcinoma and hepatitis B virus infection. Material: liver tumor tissue from sampling region 1. The subset: tumor region T1, superior pole. The CDR3 is CASSFEPGLAWEQYF. The CDR3 nucleotides read TGCGCCAGCAGTTTTGAACCGGGACTAGCGTGGGAGCAGTACTTC.